This TCR beta chain emerged from a study of blood T cell repertoires in COVID-19. On the study more broadly: COVID-19 samples, acute and convalescent, were from the United States, Italy and Spain.

Those enrolled in Seattle joined during active infection and were followed longitudinally afterward. V lost 1 base to trimming and J lost 5 bases; unmatched junction nucleotides: 5. From germline, CDR1 is SGHRS and CDR2 YFSETQ. CDR3 length equals 14 residues. Assay used: immunoSEQ multiplex PCR; TCRdb lists only in-frame clones, some missing. The table includes about 480,000 clones, roughly nine tenths detected once. Sample: peripheral blood. The TCR originated in a woman between 45 and 60 years old with COVID-19, enrolled during active disease. The chain recombines TRBV5-1 with TRBJ2-7; 8 positions agree with TRBD2. The CDR3 DNA follows: TGCGCCAGCAGCTTGCGGGAGGGAAAAGACGAGCAGTACTTC. Its protein is CASSLREGKDEQYF.